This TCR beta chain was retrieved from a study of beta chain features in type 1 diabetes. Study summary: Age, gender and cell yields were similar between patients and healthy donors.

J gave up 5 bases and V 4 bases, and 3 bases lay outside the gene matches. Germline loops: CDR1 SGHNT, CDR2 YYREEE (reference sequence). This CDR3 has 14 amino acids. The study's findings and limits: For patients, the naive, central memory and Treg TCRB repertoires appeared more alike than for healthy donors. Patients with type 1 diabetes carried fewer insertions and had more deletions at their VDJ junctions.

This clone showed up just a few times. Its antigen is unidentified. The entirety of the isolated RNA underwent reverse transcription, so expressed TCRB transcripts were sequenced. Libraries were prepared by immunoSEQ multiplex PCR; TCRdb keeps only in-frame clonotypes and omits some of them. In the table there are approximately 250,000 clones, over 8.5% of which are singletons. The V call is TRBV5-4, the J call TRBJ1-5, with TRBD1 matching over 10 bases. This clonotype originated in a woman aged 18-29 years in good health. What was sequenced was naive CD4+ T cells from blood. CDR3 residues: CASSVGTGDQPQHF. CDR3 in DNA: TGTGCCAGCAGCGTGGGGACAGGGGATCAGCCCCAGCATTTT.